This is a list of T cell receptor beta chains from one sample in a study of blood T cell repertoires in COVID-19. Using immunoSEQ multiplex PCR, the repertoire was profiled, and TCRdb retains in-frame clones only, with some absent. The profile covers around 140,000 clones, with approximately 82% appearing a single time and roughly 15% taken by the ten largest. Sample: peripheral blood. These receptors were collected from a human donor with acute or convalescent COVID-19. The donor label of this sample is uncertain. Both conserved end residues are part of each CDR3. The order of the fields is J gene, D gene, clone size, V gene, CDR3 DNA, CDR3 protein. The D gene is left open where the match is weak. Some rows mark clone size as missing; the rest say once, few, many or name a class of expanded clone.

TRBJ1-2,-,-,TRBV5-1,TGCGCCAGCAGCTTCACATTCGGCGGGAGCTATGGCTACACCTTC,CASSFTFGGSYGYTF
TRBJ1-5,-,-,TRBV19,TGTGCCAGTAGGGTTCTGCGAGGGCCCCAGCATTTT,CASRVLRGPQHF
TRBJ1-1,-,-,TRBV11-1,TGTGCCAGCAGTCGTGAGTCCCCCACTGAAGCTTTCTTT,CASSRESPTEAFF
TRBJ1-2,TRBD1,-,TRBV11-2,TGTGCCAGCAGCTTAGCGGGACAGACTCTCTATGGCTACACCTTC,CASSLAGQTLYGYTF
TRBJ1-5,-,-,TRBV7-2,TGTGCCAGCAGCTTAGGGCAGGGCTATCAGCCCCAGCATTTT,CASSLGQGYQPQHF
TRBJ2-5,-,few,TRBV7-2,TGTGCCAGCAGCCCGGACAGAGGGCAAGAGACCCAGTACTTC,CASSPDRGQETQYF
TRBJ1-1,-,-,TRBV5-6,TGTGCCAGCAGCTTGGACGCCCGGGTTGAAGCTTTCTTT,CASSLDARVEAFF
TRBJ2-5,TRBD2,-,TRBV3-1/TRBV3-2,TGTGCCAGCAGCTTTATTAGCGGGGGCCACGAAGAGACCCAGTACTTC,CASSFISGGHEETQYF
TRBJ1-2,TRBD1,-,TRBV12-5,TGTGCTAGTGGTTTGGTACGAGGACAGGGGGCCAGCGAGGTCAGCTATGGCTACACCTTC,CASGLVRGQGASEVSYGYTF
TRBJ1-2,TRBD1,-,TRBV11-2,TGTGCCAGCAGTTCAGGGGGATATGGCTACACCTTC,CASSSGGYGYTF
TRBJ2-1,-,-,TRBV7-2,TGTGCCAGCGCCATGAGCTCCTACAATGAGCAGTTCTTC,CASAMSSYNEQFF
TRBJ2-1,TRBD1,-,TRBV7-2,TGTGCCAGCAGCTTGAACAGGGGGCTGGATGAGCAGTTCTTC,CASSLNRGLDEQFF
TRBJ1-2,-,-,TRBV10-3,TGTGCCATCAGTGAGTCCGGGGAAAGTAACTATGGCTACACCTTC,CAISESGESNYGYTF
TRBJ2-1,TRBD2,-,TRBV6-6,TGTGCCAGCAGGACTAGCGGGGGTAACAATGAGCAGTTCTTC,CASRTSGGNNEQFF
TRBJ1-3,-,-,TRBV6-1,TGTGCCAGCAGTGAAAGGGGAGGCCCTGGAAACACCATATATTTT,CASSERGGPGNTIYF
TRBJ1-1,TRBD1,-,TRBV10-1,TGCGCCAGACGGACAGGCGGGGTGAACACTGAAGCTTTCTTT,CARRTGGVNTEAFF
TRBJ2-5,-,once,TRBV28,TGTGCCAGCAGTTTAGCGGAGACCCAGTACTTC,CASSLAETQYF
TRBJ2-3,TRBD2,-,TRBV7-9,TGTGCCAGCAGCTTAGTAGCGGGGGGCCGAGATACGCAGTATTTT,CASSLVAGGRDTQYF
TRBJ1-3,-,-,TRBV19,TGTGCCAGTACAACTGAGAGCTCTGGAAACACCATATATTTT,CASTTESSGNTIYF
TRBJ1-2,-,-,TRBV4-3,TGCGCCAGCAGCCAAGGGACAATACCCGCATATGGCTACACCTTC,CASSQGTIPAYGYTF
TRBJ1-2,TRBD1,-,TRBV6-5,TGTGCCAGCAGTTTTGGGACAGTTCAACTTAACTATGGCTACACCTTC,CASSFGTVQLNYGYTF
TRBJ2-3,-,-,TRBV30,TGTGCCTGGAGCAGGGGAGATACGCAGTATTTT,CAWSRGDTQYF
TRBJ2-3,-,-,TRBV19,TGTGCCAGTAGTCCTTTCAACGGGGGAGGCACAGATACGCAGTATTTT,CASSPFNGGGTDTQYF
TRBJ1-3,TRBD1,-,TRBV5-5,TGTGCCAGCAGCTTGATCCGACAGGGGGATGGAAACACCATATATTTT,CASSLIRQGDGNTIYF
TRBJ1-2,TRBD1,-,TRBV6-5,TGTGCCAGCAGGAAGAACAGGGGGCTAAGAGGCTACACCTTC,CASRKNRGLRGYTF
TRBJ2-1,TRBD2,-,TRBV20-1,TGCAGTGCTAGTTCTCCACCCAGCGGGGGCCCCTTCTACAATGAGCAGTTCTTC,CSASSPPSGGPFYNEQFF
TRBJ1-5,-,-,TRBV28,TGTGCCAGCAGTTTATCCTCCTACGGGGTTAATGGGTATCAGCCCCAGCATTTT,CASSLSSYGVNGYQPQHF
TRBJ2-7,-,-,TRBV15,TGTGCCACCAGCAGAGAGGGTGGGACTCCAACCCCCGAGCAGTACTTC,CATSREGGTPTPEQYF
TRBJ2-1,TRBD1,once,TRBV5-8,TGTGCCAGCAGCCTAACGGGACAGGGGGCGGGGAATGAGCAGTTCTTC,CASSLTGQGAGNEQFF
TRBJ1-6,TRBD1,-,TRBV25-1,TGTGCCAGCAGGGGACAGTATAATTCACCCCTCCACTTT,CASRGQYNSPLHF
TRBJ1-1,-,-,TRBV10-3,TGTGCCATCAGACTTGAGGCGGGGAACGGGGAAGCTTTCTTT,CAIRLEAGNGEAFF
TRBJ1-1,TRBD1,-,TRBV5-1,TGCGCCAGCAGCAGGGACAGCACTGAAGCTTTCTTT,CASSRDSTEAFF
TRBJ2-1,-,-,TRBV3-1/TRBV3-2,TGTGCCAGCAGCGCTGCCCGGGGGTACGAGCAGTTCTTC,CASSAARGYEQFF
TRBJ1-4,TRBD1,once,TRBV5-1,TGCGCCAGCAGACGGGGGCCAGGGGGCGATGAAAAACTGTTTTTT,CASRRGPGGDEKLFF
TRBJ2-1,TRBD2,-,TRBV19,TGTGCCAGTAGTGTTGGACTAGGCTCCTACAATGAGCAGTTCTTC,CASSVGLGSYNEQFF
TRBJ1-6,-,-,TRBV4-3,TGCGCCAGCAGCCTGACTCCAGGGACTTCTAATTCTTCACCCCTCCACTTT,CASSLTPGTSNSSPLHF
TRBJ2-2,-,-,TRBV5-4,TGTGCCAGCAGCTCCTGGGGGGCCGGGGAGCTGTTTTTT,CASSSWGAGELFF
TRBJ1-1,-,once,TRBV18,TGTGCCAGCCGGCAGGGGAACACTGAAGCTTTCTTT,CASRQGNTEAFF
TRBJ1-2,-,few,TRBV2,TGTGCCAGCAGCCCGGGGGGGGCGGGTGGCTACACCTTC,CASSPGGAGGYTF
TRBJ1-6,-,once,TRBV6-2/TRBV6-3,TGTGCCAGCAGCCCCGGGACTGTATATAATTCACCCCTCCACTTT,CASSPGTVYNSPLHF
TRBJ1-3,-,-,TRBV27,TGTGCCAGCAGTTTCAGGGGCTCTGGAAACACCATATATTTT,CASSFRGSGNTIYF
TRBJ1-2,-,-,TRBV19,TGTGCCAGTAGTCCGACGGACTACGCCTATGGCTACACCTTC,CASSPTDYAYGYTF
TRBJ2-2,-,-,TRBV19,TGTGCCAGTAGTGTCACTACTAGTTGGTCTAACACCGGGGAGCTGTTTTTT,CASSVTTSWSNTGELFF
TRBJ2-5,-,-,TRBV5-6,TGTGCCAGCAGCACGACCGACAGGGATTGGAGGGGGCAAGAGACCCAGTACTTC,CASSTTDRDWRGQETQYF
TRBJ1-5,-,-,TRBV6-4,TGTGCCAGCAGTGAAAGGGGGGGTAACAATCAGCCCCAGCATTTT,CASSERGGNNQPQHF
TRBJ1-5,-,-,TRBV3-1/TRBV3-2,TGTGCCAGCAGCCAAGTAGCAGGGCGAAATCAGCCCCAGCATTTT,CASSQVAGRNQPQHF
TRBJ1-2,TRBD1,-,TRBV4-1,TGCGCCAGCAGCCACAGGGGGGGCTACACCTTC,CASSHRGGYTF
TRBJ2-1,TRBD2,few,TRBV3-1/TRBV3-2,TGTGCCAGCAGCCAGGGACTACAGAACTACAATGAGCAGTTCTTC,CASSQGLQNYNEQFF
TRBJ2-7,TRBD1,-,TRBV4-1,TGCGCCAGCAGCCCCAGTCCCAGGGGGAGTGGCTACGAGCAGTACTTC,CASSPSPRGSGYEQYF
TRBJ1-2,TRBD1,-,TRBV12-5,TGTGCTAGTGGTGGGACAGGGGGAAATTATGGCTACACCTTC,CASGGTGGNYGYTF
TRBJ1-4,-,-,TRBV4-1,TGCGCCAGCAGCCAAGATCGGGGGAGTGGGGAAAAACTGTTTTTT,CASSQDRGSGEKLFF
TRBJ2-1,TRBD2,-,TRBV27,TGTGCCAGCAGTGAACTAGCGGGGGGTACCTACAATGAGCAGTTCTTC,CASSELAGGTYNEQFF
TRBJ2-7,TRBD1,-,TRBV9,TGTGCCAGCAGCGTAGGGGCCGGGACAGGGCATTCCTACGAGCAGTACTTC,CASSVGAGTGHSYEQYF
TRBJ1-1,TRBD1,-,TRBV10-3,TGTGCCATCAGGGGGACAGGGGAAACTGAAGCTTTCTTT,CAIRGTGETEAFF
TRBJ1-2,-,few,TRBV10-3,TGTGCCATCAGTGAGTCGCTGGAGGGTCGGAGCGGCTACACCTTC,CAISESLEGRSGYTF
TRBJ1-4,-,-,TRBV9,TGTGCCAGCAGCGTTGGCCGCCTTGATGAAAAACTGTTTTTT,CASSVGRLDEKLFF
TRBJ1-2,TRBD1,-,TRBV2,TGTGCCAGCAGAGAAACGACAGGGGGCTATGGCTACACCTTC,CASRETTGGYGYTF
TRBJ2-3,-,-,TRBV7-9,TGTGCCAGCAGCTTAGCCTGGGAGACAGATACGCAGTATTTT,CASSLAWETDTQYF
TRBJ1-1,-,few,TRBV12-3/TRBV12-4,TGTGCCAGCGGACAGCAACTTTTCACTGAAGCTTTCTTT,CASGQQLFTEAFF